The 10 T cell receptor beta chains below come from one sample, sequenced in a study of cytomegalovirus exposure and HLA in healthy donors (TCRdb year 2017). Receptor libraries were prepared by the immunoSEQ multiplex PCR assay. The multiplex PCR relied on a mix of 60 forward primers for TCR Vbeta segments and 13 reverse primers for TCR Jbeta segments. Entries here come from immuneACCESS through TCRdb and include only in-frame sequences with V and J called. Some clones fail to appear in such tables; in the studies checked, an unresolved V gene covers under half of the shortfall, and the cause of the remainder is unknown. For this sample there are approximately 110,000 clones; 15% appear just once. Of the sample, roughly 2% falls within the top ten clones. What was sequenced was PBMCs. The receptors here all came from a woman between 18 and 29 years old in good health and CMV-seronegative.

DNA of the CDR3: TGTGCCACCAGCAGAGATTGGGCAGGGGCGGATAGCAATCAGCCCCAGCATTTT. Its translation: CATSRDWAGADSNQPQHF. The rearrangement links TRBV15 to TRBJ1-5; D is perhaps TRBD1 (6 bases). Trimming left V 0 bases short and J 0 bases short, with 15 bases between. This CDR3 comprises 18 residues. Germline CDR1 is LNHNV and CDR2 is YYDKDF (reference sequence).

The chain is built from TRBV9 and TRBJ2-3; 11 nucleotides match TRBD2. CDR1 SGDLS and CDR2 YYNGEE come from the germline V gene. This CDR3 has 16 residues. V shed 0 bases and J 3 bases; nucleotides not matched to a gene: 3. In DNA, the CDR3 is TGTGCCAGCAGCGTAGGGGCTAGCGGGAGGACAGATACGCAGTATTTT. Protein sequence: CASSVGASGRTDTQYF.

In its sample, this clone was seen a few times. The V gene is TRBV4-1, the J gene TRBJ2-7; TRBD2 matches 10 bases. Germline-derived CDR1 and CDR2 are MGHRA and YSYEKL. The CDR3 spans 15 residues. V trimming: 5 bases; J trimming: 6 bases; junction bases outside the gene matches: 10. The CDR3 DNA reads TGCGCCAGCAGCTCCTCCGGAGCGGGGGGGATCGAGCAGTACTTC. Protein product: CASSSSGAGGIEQYF.

V is TRBV6-1 and J is TRBJ1-1; D might be TRBD1 (5 bases). The CDR3 totals 15 residues. Trimming took 5 bases from V and 1 from J, leaving 14 bases between them. From germline, CDR1 is MNHNS and CDR2 SASEGT. CDR3 in DNA: TGTGCCAGCAGTTCCAAAGGGGTTGGGAACACTGAAGCTTTCTTT. This translates into CASSSKGVGNTEAFF.

For this clone: In the same sample, other DNA sequences code for this CDR3. The chain joins TRBV6-1 to TRBJ1-5; 7 bases agree with TRBD1. Germline V lookup: CDR1 MNHNS, CDR2 SASEGT. V lost 6 bases and J lost 4; bases outside the gene matches: 3. This CDR3 is 13 amino acids long. CDR3 protein: CASSAGGNQPQHF. CDR3 bases: TGTGCCAGCAGCGCAGGGGGGAATCAGCCCCAGCATTTT.

In this sample, this clone turned up a few times. The chain couples TRBV4-1 to TRBJ1-2, with D unresolved. V gave up 5 bases and J gave up 4 bases, with 17 bases separating them. Germline-derived CDR1 and CDR2 are MGHRA and YSYEKL. CDR3 length: 15 amino acids. The CDR3, as DNA: TGCGCCAGCAGCTCATCGGCAGGCTATACCTATGGCTACACCTTC. Amino acid sequence: CASSSSAGYTYGYTF.

Only a few counts were recorded for this clone. V usage is TRBV2 and J usage is TRBJ1-4; D call uncertain. This CDR3 has 17 amino acids. The germline CDR1 and CDR2 sequences are SNHLY and FYNNEI. Trimming stripped 6 bases from V and 0 bases from J, with 17 bases between. As DNA, the CDR3 is TGTGCCAGCAGCCTCCGGTCGGCCCTAGCAACTAATGAAAAACTGTTTTTT. It codes for CASSLRSALATNEKLFF.

This clone has a handful of counts. The J gene is TRBJ1-1, the V gene TRBV6-4; D is unclear. V was cut by 7 bases and J by 8 bases, with 14 bases left in between. This CDR3 spans 12 amino acids. Germline assignment: CDR1 MRHNA and CDR2 SNTAGT. Here the CDR3 DNA reads TGTGCCAGCATTAACAGCTTTAGGGAAGCTTTCTTT. Its translation: CASINSFREAFF.

CDR3 in DNA: TGTGCCAGCAGCTCCAGGACTAGCGGGACGGGCGGGGAGCTGTTTTTT. Translation gives CASSSRTSGTGGELFF. The rearrangement links TRBV7-3 to TRBJ2-2, with 12 bases fitting TRBD2. V lost 4 bases, J lost 7 bases, and 7 bases stayed unmatched. The CDR3 extends over 16 amino acids. CDR1 is SGHTA, CDR2 FQGTGA, per germline. Supplemented by reference TRBV7-3 and TRBJ2-2, the full variable domain reads GAGVSQTPSNKVTEKGKYVELRCDPISGHTALYWYRQSLGQGPEFLIYFQGTGAADDSGLPNDRFFAVRPEGSVSTLKIQRTERGDSAVYLCASSSRTSGTGGELFFGEGSRLTVL.

This clone was observed a few times. The chain couples TRBV7-2 to TRBJ2-2, with TRBD2 identical over 7 bases. V shed 1 base, J shed 2 bases, and the junction held 7 bases outside the gene matches. The CDR3 totals 17 residues. The V gene's germline CDR1 is SGHTA and CDR2 FQGNSA. CDR3 loop: CASSLGATSLNTGELFF. The CDR3 nucleotides read TGTGCCAGCAGCTTAGGTGCGACTAGCCTAAACACCGGGGAGCTGTTTTTT. Variable domain in full (rest from reference TRBV7-2 and TRBJ2-2): GAGVSQSPSNKVTEKGKDVELRCDPISGHTALYWYRQSLGQGLEFLIYFQGNSAPDKSGLPSDRFSAERTGGSVSTLTIQRTQQEDSAVYLCASSLGATSLNTGELFFGEGSRLTVL.